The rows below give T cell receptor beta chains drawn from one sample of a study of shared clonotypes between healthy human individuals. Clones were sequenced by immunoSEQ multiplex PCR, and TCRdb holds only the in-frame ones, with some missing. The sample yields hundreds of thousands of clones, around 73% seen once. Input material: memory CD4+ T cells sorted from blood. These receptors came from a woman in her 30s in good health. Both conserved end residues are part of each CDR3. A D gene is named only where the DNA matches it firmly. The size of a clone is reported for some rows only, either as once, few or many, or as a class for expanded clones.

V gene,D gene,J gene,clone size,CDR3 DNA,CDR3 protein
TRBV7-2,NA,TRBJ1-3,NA,TGTGCCAGCAGCTCCAGGGGCTCTGGAAACACCATATATTTT,CASSSRGSGNTIYF
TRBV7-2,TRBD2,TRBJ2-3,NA,TGTGCCAGCAGCCCAGCGGGGGGCAGGGATACGCAGTATTTT,CASSPAGGRDTQYF
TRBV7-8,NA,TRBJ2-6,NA,TGTGCCAGCAGCTTAGACTATTCCGGGGCCAACGTCCTGACTTTC,CASSLDYSGANVLTF
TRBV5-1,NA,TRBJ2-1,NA,TGCGCCAGCAGCTTGGTACCCTCCTACAATGAGCAGTTCTTC,CASSLVPSYNEQFF
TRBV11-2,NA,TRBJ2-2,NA,TGTGCCAGCAGCCCACTGACTAGACTTTCCGCCGGGGAGCTGTTTTTT,CASSPLTRLSAGELFF
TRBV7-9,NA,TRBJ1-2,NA,TGTGCCAGCAGCCAAGGATGGGGGATGGATGGCTACACCTTC,CASSQGWGMDGYTF
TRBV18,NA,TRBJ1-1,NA,TGTGCCAGCTCCCCTGGGGGGGCCAACACTGAAGCTTTCTTT,CASSPGGANTEAFF
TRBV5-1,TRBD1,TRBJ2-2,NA,TGCGCCAGCAGCTTGGCCGTGACAGGGGAGTTCCCGAACACCGGGGAGCTGTTTTTT,CASSLAVTGEFPNTGELFF
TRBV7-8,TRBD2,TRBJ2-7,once,TGTGCCAGCAGCTTAACGACTAGCGTAAACTACGAGCAGTACTTC,CASSLTTSVNYEQYF
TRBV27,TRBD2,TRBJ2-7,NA,TGTGCCAGCAGTTTAGCCCTAGCGGGATCCTACGAGCAGTACTTC,CASSLALAGSYEQYF
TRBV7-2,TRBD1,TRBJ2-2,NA,TGTGCCAGCAGCTGGACCGGACAGGGGACCGGGGAGCTGTTTTTT,CASSWTGQGTGELFF
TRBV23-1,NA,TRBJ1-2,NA,TGCGCCAGCGCTACGCAGGGATGGAGGGGGGACAATGGCTACACCTTC,CASATQGWRGDNGYTF
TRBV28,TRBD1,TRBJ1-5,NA,TGTGCCAGCAGTCGCCGGGACAGGCACAATCAGCCCCAGCATTTT,CASSRRDRHNQPQHF